This T cell receptor beta chain was captured by sequencing in a study of T cell responses to AZD1222 COVID-19 vaccine. Study background: Pooling was applied to second doses at about 4 or about 12 weeks.

Turning to this clone: The antigen is unknown.

Whole-study findings and limits: Clonal diversity may have been underestimated in mostly white British donors. Researchers report vaccine-associated CD4 TCRs spanning spike, with dominance at 160-218 and 743-854.

Looked up from germline, CDR1 is SGHTA and CDR2 is FQGNSA. The V and J ends lost 5 bases and 0 bases, in that order; junction bases with no gene match: 9. This CDR3 comprises 16 residues. Generated by immunoSEQ multiplex PCR, the TCRdb table keeps only in-frame clones and is missing some. This sample carries roughly 100,000 clones, nearly 90% of them seen once, and the ten largest clones take under 2%. The chain combines TRBV7-2 with TRBJ2-5, with 7 bases that match TRBD1. The sequence was obtained from an adult in good health. Material: peripheral blood, obtained on day 0 of AZD1222 vaccination. The CDR3 DNA sequence: TGTGCCAGCAGCCGCAGGGGGACCCAGTACCAAGAGACCCAGTACTTC. Translating gives CASSRRGTQYQETQYF.